Reported below is one T cell receptor (beta chain). In the study's own analysis: From reference gene primer amplification, estimates of nucleated cell counts were derived. Some clones are missing from TCRdb's copy, which holds only in-frame ones; the method was immunoSEQ multiplex PCR. V and J calls and clone size are given by that table; D and trimming were obtained from the DNA. The sample shows approximately 670,000 clones, about 90% of them seen only once. Deletions cut 8 bases from V and 5 bases from J, with 16 bases between. This CDR3 spans 13 amino acids. This entry is derived from a study of blood T cell repertoires in COVID-19. For the study at large: Sites in the United States, Italy and Spain provided acute and convalescent COVID-19 samples.

The TCR comes from a woman in her late teens or twenties with acute or convalescent COVID-19. Sequenced: peripheral blood. This chain connects TRBV12-3 or TRBV12-4 to TRBJ2-7, with a tentative D call TRBD2 (6 bases). The CDR3, as DNA: TGTGCCAGCGCCTACGGGACTCCGAACGAGCAGTACTTC. It encodes CASAYGTPNEQYF.